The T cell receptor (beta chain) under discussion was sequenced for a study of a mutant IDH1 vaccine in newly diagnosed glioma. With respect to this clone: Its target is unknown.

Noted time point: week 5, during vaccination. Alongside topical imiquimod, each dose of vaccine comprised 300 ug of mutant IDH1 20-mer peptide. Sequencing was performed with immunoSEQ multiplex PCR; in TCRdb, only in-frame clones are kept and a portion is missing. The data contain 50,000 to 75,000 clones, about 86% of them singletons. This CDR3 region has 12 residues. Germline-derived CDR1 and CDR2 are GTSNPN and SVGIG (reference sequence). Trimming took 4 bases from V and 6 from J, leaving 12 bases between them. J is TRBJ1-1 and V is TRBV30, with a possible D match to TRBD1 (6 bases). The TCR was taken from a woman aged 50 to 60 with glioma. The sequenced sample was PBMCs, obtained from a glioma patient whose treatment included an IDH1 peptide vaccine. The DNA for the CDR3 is TGTGCCTGGACCGGGGGGCCCGCTGAAGCTTTCTTT. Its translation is CAWTGGPAEAFF.